The following is a T cell receptor beta chain sequence with its context. The antigen remains unidentified. This entry comes from a study of post-analysis software for immune sequencing data. In the study overall: Disease courses included relapsing-remitting, secondary progressive and progressive-relapsing multiple sclerosis. Whole-study results and caveats: TRBV segments more frequent in patients than in controls numbered roughly five and included TRBV5-6, TRBV5-1 and TRBV20-1. The normalized Chao1 diversity of multiple sclerosis patients was significantly lower than that of controls.

Sequencing libraries made from TCR beta cDNA carried unique molecular identifiers. TCRdb processed the PCR reads anew with MiXCR; each CDR3 protein has one entry. The repertoire holds 800,000 to 950,000 distinct CDR3 sequences, about 53% seen once, with around 4.5% in the top ten. The CDR3 is made up of 15 amino acids. Germline V gene lookup returns CDR1 MNHNS and CDR2 SASEGT. V was cut by 4 bases and J by 5 bases, with 15 bases left in between. The specimen sequenced was blood. This rearrangement joins TRBV6-1 to TRBJ1-5; no definite D call. The sequence came from a girl between 10 and 17 years old with multiple sclerosis. The CDR3 DNA is TGTGCCAGCAGTGGGCGCGGGAGGCAGGATCAGCCCCAGCATTTT. Protein sequence: CASSGRGRQDQPQHF.